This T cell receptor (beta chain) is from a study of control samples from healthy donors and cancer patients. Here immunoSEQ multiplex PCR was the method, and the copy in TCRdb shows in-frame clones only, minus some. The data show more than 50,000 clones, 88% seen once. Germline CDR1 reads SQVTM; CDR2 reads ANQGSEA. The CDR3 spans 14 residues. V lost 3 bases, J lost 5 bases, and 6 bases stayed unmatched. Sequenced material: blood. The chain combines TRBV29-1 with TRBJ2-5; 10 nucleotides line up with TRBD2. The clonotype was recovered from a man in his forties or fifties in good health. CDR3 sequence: CSVDLAGVGETQYF. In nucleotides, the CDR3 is TGCAGCGTTGATCTAGCGGGAGTAGGGGAGACCCAGTACTTC.